One sample yielded the 8 T cell receptor beta chains listed below, sequenced in a study of T cells in Graves' hyperthyroidism and ophthalmopathy. Amplification of TCR beta CDR3 regions was performed using RNA transcripts as template. HTBI primers drove first-round RT-PCR of the TCR CDR3. TCRdb fed the multiplex PCR reads into MiXCR, producing one record per CDR3 protein. The repertoire consists of 730,000 or so distinct CDR3 sequences, with over 15% occurring once and the leading ten covering 15% to 20%. Specimen: blood. Source of these receptors: a woman aged 45 to 65 with Graves' hyperthyroidism that later progressed to Graves' ophthalmopathy.

This clonotype was found a few times. The genes are TRBV19 and TRBJ1-1; maybe TRBD1 (5 bases). Trimming cost V 4 bases and J 3 bases, with 9 bases left between them. The CDR3 has 13 residues. CDR1 is LNHDA, CDR2 SQIVND, per germline (reference sequence). The CDR3 nucleotides are TGTGCCAGTAGTACGGGGCAGGACACTGAAGCTTTCTTT. It translates to CASSTGQDTEAFF. The complete variable domain, with remaining parts taken from reference TRBV19 and TRBJ1-1, reads DGGITQSPKYLFRKEGQNVTLSCEQNLNHDAMYWYRQDPGQGLRLIYYSQIVNDFQKGDIAEGYSVSREKKESFPLTVTSAQKNPTAFYLCASSTGQDTEAFFGQGTRLTVV.

The V gene is TRBV6-1, the J gene TRBJ2-6; D perhaps matches TRBD2 (6 bases). CDR1 is MNHNS, CDR2 SASEGT, per germline. The CDR3 sequence is 14 residues long. Trimming removed 7 bases from V and 4 bases from J, with 11 bases in between. The CDR3 bases are TGTGCCAGCACCCGCGGGGAAGGGGCCAACGTCCTGACTTTC. The encoded protein is CASTRGEGANVLTF.

This chain connects TRBV7-2 to TRBJ2-1; 9 bases are shared with TRBD2. The germline V gene has CDR1 SGHTA and CDR2 FQGNSA. CDR3 size: 16 residues. The V and J ends lost 5 bases and 4 bases, in that order; junction bases with no gene match: 9. CDR3 region: CASSRGSSGVYNEQFF. CDR3 coding DNA: TGTGCCAGCAGCCGGGGATCTAGCGGGGTTTACAATGAGCAGTTCTTC.

This clonotype was seen a few times. The chain uses TRBV29-1 and TRBJ2-7, with TRBD1 identical over 7 bases. Germline CDR1 is SQVTM and CDR2 is ANQGSEA. V lost 0 bases, J lost 5 bases, and 7 bases stayed unmatched. The CDR3 loop spans 14 amino acids. The CDR3 here is CSVEDRDSSHEQYF. The CDR3 nucleotides read TGCAGCGTTGAAGACCGGGACAGTTCTCACGAGCAGTACTTC.

This clonotype has only a few counts. The chain carries TRBV7-9 and TRBJ2-1, with a weak D call TRBD2 (6 bases). V shed 0 bases and J shed 6 bases, with 6 bases lying between them. This CDR3 spans 13 amino acids. Germline CDR1 and CDR2: SEHNR and FQNEAQ (reference sequence). The CDR3 DNA reads as TGTGCCAGCAGCTTAGCGGAGGGCAATGAGCAGTTCTTC. Translated: CASSLAEGNEQFF.

This clonotype occurred many times. This chain connects TRBV6-1 to TRBJ1-5; D gene ambiguous. V was shortened by 6 bases and J by 3 bases, with 15 bases between the two germline ends. This CDR3 comprises 15 residues. Germline-derived CDR1 and CDR2 are MNHNS and SASEGT. DNA for the CDR3: TGTGCCAGCAGCGGCACTGGACGGTACAATCAGCCCCAGCATTTT. Encoded protein: CASSGTGRYNQPQHF.

This clonotype was seen a few times. The chain links TRBV19 to TRBJ1-5; TRBD1 is a possible D gene (6 bases). CDR1 and CDR2 from the germline V gene are LNHDA and SQIVND (reference sequence). Trimming took off 3 bases at V and 0 bases at J, with 6 bases between the two ends. The CDR3 sequence is 14 residues long. CDR3 sequence (DNA): TGTGCCAGTAGTATCAGGGGTAGCAATCAGCCCCAGCATTTT. Translated, it gives CASSIRGSNQPQHF.

Many counts were recorded for this clonotype. This chain links TRBV30 with TRBJ1-1; D remains ambiguous. This CDR3 comprises 13 residues. Trimming removed 1 base from V and 0 bases from J, with 6 bases in between. CDR1 and CDR2 from the germline V gene are GTSNPN and SVGIG (reference sequence). DNA of the CDR3: TGTGCCTGGAGTGACAGTTTGAACACTGAAGCTTTCTTT. Amino acid sequence: CAWSDSLNTEAFF.